This TCR beta chain is drawn from a study of T cell responses to AZD1222 COVID-19 vaccine. Regarding the study as a whole: Vaccine-associated CD4 TCRs ranged over spike, dominating at 160-218 and 743-854. Possibly, clonal diversity was underestimated; donors were largely white British and included more females. Repertoire sampling was restricted to post-peak T cell response timepoints.

This table comes from immunoSEQ multiplex PCR, and its TCRdb copy is limited to in-frame clones, with some not included. The sample records 150,000 to 180,000 clones, 90% to 95% being singletons. For this clone: Its antigen is currently unknown.

The CDR3 runs 15 residues. Germline values: CDR1 SGHTA, CDR2 FQGNSA. Trimming took 3 bases from V and 3 from J, leaving 15 bases between them. Recipients boosted at about 4 weeks or about 12 weeks are pooled. This chain connects TRBV7-2 to TRBJ2-7; a possible D gene is TRBD2 (6 bases). This TCR was recovered from an adult who received the AZD1222 COVID-19 vaccine. Sequences were derived from peripheral blood, sampled 28 days after the second AZD1222 dose. Here the CDR3 reads CASSFTGTVGYEQYF. Written as DNA, the CDR3 is TGTGCCAGCAGCTTCACCGGGACTGTAGGCTACGAGCAGTACTTC.